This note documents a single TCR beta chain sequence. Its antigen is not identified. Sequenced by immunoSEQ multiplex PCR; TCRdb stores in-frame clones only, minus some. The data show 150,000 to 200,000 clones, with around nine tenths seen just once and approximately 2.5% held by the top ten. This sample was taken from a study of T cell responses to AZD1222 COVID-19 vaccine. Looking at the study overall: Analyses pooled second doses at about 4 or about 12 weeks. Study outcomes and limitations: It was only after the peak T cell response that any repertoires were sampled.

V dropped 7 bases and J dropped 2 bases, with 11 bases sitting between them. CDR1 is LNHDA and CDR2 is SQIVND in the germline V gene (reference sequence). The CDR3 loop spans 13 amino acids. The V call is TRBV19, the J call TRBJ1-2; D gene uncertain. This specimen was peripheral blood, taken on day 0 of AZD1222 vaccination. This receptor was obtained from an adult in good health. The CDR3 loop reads CASNLTENYGYTF. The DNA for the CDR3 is TGTGCCAGTAATTTGACGGAGAACTATGGCTACACCTTC.